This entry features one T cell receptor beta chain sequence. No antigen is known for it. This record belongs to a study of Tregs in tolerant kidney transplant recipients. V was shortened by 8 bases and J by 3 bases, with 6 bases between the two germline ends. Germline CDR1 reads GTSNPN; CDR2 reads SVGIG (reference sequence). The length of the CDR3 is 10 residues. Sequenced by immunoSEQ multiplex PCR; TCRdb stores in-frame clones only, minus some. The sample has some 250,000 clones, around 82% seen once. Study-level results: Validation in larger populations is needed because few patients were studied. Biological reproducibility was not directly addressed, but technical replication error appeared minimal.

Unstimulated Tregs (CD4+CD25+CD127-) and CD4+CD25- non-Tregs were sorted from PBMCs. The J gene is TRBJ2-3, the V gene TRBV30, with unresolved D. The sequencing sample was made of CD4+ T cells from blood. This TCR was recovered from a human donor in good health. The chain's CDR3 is CALGTDTQYF. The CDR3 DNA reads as TGTGCCCTGGGAACAGATACGCAGTATTTT.